This entry concerns a single T cell receptor beta chain. Its antigen is unknown. Assay used: immunoSEQ multiplex PCR; TCRdb lists only in-frame clones, some missing. The repertoire includes about 110,000 clones, about 90% of them detected once, and about 0.78% sits in the top ten. The CDR3 sequence is 12 residues long. Germline lookup yields CDR1 KGHSH and CDR2 LQKENI. Trimming left V 3 bases short and J 5 bases short, with 5 bases between. This specimen belongs to a study of siplizumab effects on memory and regulatory T cells. Overall study results and limits: Alloreactive sequences tracing back to unstimulated CD4+ memory cells fell significantly with siplizumab. Tregs that proliferated in siplizumab cultures did not have their suppressive function confirmed.

The sample taken for sequencing was Tregs sorted from blood. The rearrangement joins TRBV18 to TRBJ2-1; no definite D call. The origin of this receptor is a human donor in good health. CDR3 coding DNA: TGTGCCAGCTCACCTCCTCACAATGAGCAGTTCTTC. Protein: CASSPPHNEQFF.